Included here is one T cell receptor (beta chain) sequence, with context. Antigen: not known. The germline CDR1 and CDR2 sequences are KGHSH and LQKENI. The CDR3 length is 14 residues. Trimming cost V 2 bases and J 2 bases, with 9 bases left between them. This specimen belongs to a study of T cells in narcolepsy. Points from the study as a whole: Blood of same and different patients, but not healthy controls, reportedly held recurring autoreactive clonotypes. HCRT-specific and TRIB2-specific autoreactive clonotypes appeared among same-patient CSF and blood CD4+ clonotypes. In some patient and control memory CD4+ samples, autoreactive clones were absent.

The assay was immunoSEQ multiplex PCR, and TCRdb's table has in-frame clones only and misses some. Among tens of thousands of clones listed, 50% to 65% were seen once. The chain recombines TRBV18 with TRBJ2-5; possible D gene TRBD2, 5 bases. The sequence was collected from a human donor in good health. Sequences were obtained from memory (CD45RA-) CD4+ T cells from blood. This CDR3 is CASSPFRGQETQYF. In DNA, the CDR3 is TGTGCCAGCTCACCATTTCGGGGTCAAGAGACCCAGTACTTC.